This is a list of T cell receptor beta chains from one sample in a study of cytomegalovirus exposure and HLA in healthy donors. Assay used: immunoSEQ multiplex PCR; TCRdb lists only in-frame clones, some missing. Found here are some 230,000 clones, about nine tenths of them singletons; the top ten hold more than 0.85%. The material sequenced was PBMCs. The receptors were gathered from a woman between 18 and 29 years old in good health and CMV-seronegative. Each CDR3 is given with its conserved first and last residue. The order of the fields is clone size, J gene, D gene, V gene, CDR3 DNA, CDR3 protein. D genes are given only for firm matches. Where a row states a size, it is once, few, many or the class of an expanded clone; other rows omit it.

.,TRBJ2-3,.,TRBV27,TGTGCCAGCAGTTATGGAGTGGTCGATACGCAGTATTTT,CASSYGVVDTQYF
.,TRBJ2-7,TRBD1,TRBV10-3,TGTGCCATCAGTCCGGGACAGGGATCCTACGAGCAGTACTTC,CAISPGQGSYEQYF
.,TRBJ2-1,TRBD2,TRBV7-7,TGTGCCAGCAGCTTGCGTTTAGCGGGAGGGCCCGAGTCCTCCTACAATGAGCAGTTCTTC,CASSLRLAGGPESSYNEQFF
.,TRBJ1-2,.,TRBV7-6,TGTGCCAGCAGCTTTGGACAGAACTATGGCTACACCTTC,CASSFGQNYGYTF
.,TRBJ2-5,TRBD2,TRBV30,TGTGCCTGGTCGGGCGGGAGTGAGACCCAGTACTTC,CAWSGGSETQYF
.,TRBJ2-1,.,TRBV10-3,TGTGCCATCAGTGAAGGGACACAGCAGTTCTTC,CAISEGTQQFF
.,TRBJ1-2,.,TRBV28,TGTGCCAGCAGTTCATATACAGAAAACATTAACTATGGCTACACCTTC,CASSSYTENINYGYTF
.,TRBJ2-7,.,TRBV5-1,TGCGCCAGCAGCTTGGAGTCAGTCTTCGAGCAGTACTTC,CASSLESVFEQYF
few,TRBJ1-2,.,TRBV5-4,TGTGCCAGCAGCTTGACAGGGAATGGCTACACCTTC,CASSLTGNGYTF
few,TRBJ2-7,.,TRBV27,TGTGCCAGCAGACAGAATGCCTACGAGCAGTACTTC,CASRQNAYEQYF
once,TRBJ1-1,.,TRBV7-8,TGTGCCAGCTGGGCCCTGAACACTGAAGCTTTCTTT,CASWALNTEAFF
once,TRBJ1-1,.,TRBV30,TGTGCCTGGAGGTGGGGGCGAGACACTGAAGCTTTCTTT,CAWRWGRDTEAFF
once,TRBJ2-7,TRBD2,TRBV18,TGTGCCAGCTCGCCCCCCTCCGGGACTACTCACACCTACGAGCAGTACTTC,CASSPPSGTTHTYEQYF
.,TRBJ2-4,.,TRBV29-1,TGCAGCGTTGCACATCTAGCCAAAAACATTCAGTACTTC,CSVAHLAKNIQYF
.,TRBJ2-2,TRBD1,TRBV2,TGTGCCAGCAGTGTAGACAGGGTCGGGGAGCTGTTTTTT,CASSVDRVGELFF
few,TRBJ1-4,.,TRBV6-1,TGTGCCAGCAGCCGGGGGATGAATGAAAAACTGTTTTTT,CASSRGMNEKLFF
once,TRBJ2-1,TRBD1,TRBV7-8,TGTGCCAGCAGGTTTGCTGCCCGGGACAGGAGGAACAATGAGCAGTTCTTC,CASRFAARDRRNNEQFF
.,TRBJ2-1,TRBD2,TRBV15,TGTGCCACCAGCAGAGACTCGGGCGGGAGGTTGGACAATGAGCAGTTCTTC,CATSRDSGGRLDNEQFF
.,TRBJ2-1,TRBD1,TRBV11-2,TGTGCCAGCAGCCGTTCCGGACAGGGCTTTGGTGAGCAGTTCTTC,CASSRSGQGFGEQFF
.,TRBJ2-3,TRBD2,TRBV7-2,TGTGCCAGCAGCTCCCCCGGACTAGCGGGAGAAGATACGCAGTATTTT,CASSSPGLAGEDTQYF
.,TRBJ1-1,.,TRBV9,TGTGCCAGCAGCGTCAACAGGGTTGGCACTGAAGCTTTCTTT,CASSVNRVGTEAFF
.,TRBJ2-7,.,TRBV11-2,TGTGCCAGCAGCTTAGGCCCAGGGACATCCTACGAGCAGTACTTC,CASSLGPGTSYEQYF
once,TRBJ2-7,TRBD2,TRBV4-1,TGCGCCAGCAGCCAAGGGGCTAGCGGGGCGTACGAGCAGTACTTC,CASSQGASGAYEQYF
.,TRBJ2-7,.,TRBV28,TGTGCCAGCAGTTCCCTGACCAGGGGGGTCTACGAGCAGTACTTC,CASSSLTRGVYEQYF
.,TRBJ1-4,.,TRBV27,TGTGCCAGCAGTTTACTACAGGCCGAAAAACTGTTTTTT,CASSLLQAEKLFF
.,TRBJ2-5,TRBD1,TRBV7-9,TGTGCCAGCAGCTTAGTATTTTGGGACAGAGACCAAGAGACCCAGTACTTC,CASSLVFWDRDQETQYF
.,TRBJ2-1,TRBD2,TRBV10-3,TGTGCCATCACCGTCCCGGGGGGGCAGTTCTTC,CAITVPGGQFF
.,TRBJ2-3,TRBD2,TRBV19,TGTGCCAGTAGTTGGAGGGAGGGCCCCACAGATACGCAGTATTTT,CASSWREGPTDTQYF
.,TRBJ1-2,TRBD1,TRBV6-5,TGTGCCAGCGGAACGGGACAGGGACTTGGAGGCTACACCTTC,CASGTGQGLGGYTF
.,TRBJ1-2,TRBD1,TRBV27,TGTGCCAGCTTTGGACAGGGGGCTATTTTCTATGGCTACACCTTC,CASFGQGAIFYGYTF
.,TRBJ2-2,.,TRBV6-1,TGTGCCAGCATTCTTGATGGGAGTATCCCCGGGGAGCTGTTTTTT,CASILDGSIPGELFF
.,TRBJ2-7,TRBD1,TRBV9,TGTGCCAGCAGCGTGGAACCCACCGGGACAGGGGTCTACGAGCAGTACTTC,CASSVEPTGTGVYEQYF
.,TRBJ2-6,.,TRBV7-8,TGTGCCAGCAGCTTAGCGATACGGGACTCTGGGGCCAACGTCCTGACTTTC,CASSLAIRDSGANVLTF
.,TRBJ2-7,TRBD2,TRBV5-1,TGCGCCAGCAGCATAGGGACTAGCGGGAGGCGCGAGCAGTACTTC,CASSIGTSGRREQYF
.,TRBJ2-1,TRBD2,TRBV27,TGTGCCAGCAGTCGGGGGGCGAAGACTAGCGGGAGCAATGAGCAGTTCTTC,CASSRGAKTSGSNEQFF
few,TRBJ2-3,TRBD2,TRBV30,TGTGCCTGGCGCCCCGGTGGTAGCGGGAGGGTAGATACGCAGTATTTT,CAWRPGGSGRVDTQYF
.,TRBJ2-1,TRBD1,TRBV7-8,TGTGCCAGCAGCCCCCGCCCCGGACAGGGGGTGAATGAGCAGTTCTTC,CASSPRPGQGVNEQFF
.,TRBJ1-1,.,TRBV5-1,TGCGCCAGCAGCTCGACAGTGAACACTGAAGCTTTCTTT,CASSSTVNTEAFF
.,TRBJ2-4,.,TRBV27,TGTGCCAGCAGTTTGGGCAGGGGGGAAAACATTCAGTACTTC,CASSLGRGENIQYF
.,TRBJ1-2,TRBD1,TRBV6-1,TGTGCCAGCAGAGCTGGACAGGGAAGATATGGCTACACCTTC,CASRAGQGRYGYTF
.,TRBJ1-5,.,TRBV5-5,TGTGCCAGCAGCTTTGGGACACAGGATCAGCCCCAGCATTTT,CASSFGTQDQPQHF